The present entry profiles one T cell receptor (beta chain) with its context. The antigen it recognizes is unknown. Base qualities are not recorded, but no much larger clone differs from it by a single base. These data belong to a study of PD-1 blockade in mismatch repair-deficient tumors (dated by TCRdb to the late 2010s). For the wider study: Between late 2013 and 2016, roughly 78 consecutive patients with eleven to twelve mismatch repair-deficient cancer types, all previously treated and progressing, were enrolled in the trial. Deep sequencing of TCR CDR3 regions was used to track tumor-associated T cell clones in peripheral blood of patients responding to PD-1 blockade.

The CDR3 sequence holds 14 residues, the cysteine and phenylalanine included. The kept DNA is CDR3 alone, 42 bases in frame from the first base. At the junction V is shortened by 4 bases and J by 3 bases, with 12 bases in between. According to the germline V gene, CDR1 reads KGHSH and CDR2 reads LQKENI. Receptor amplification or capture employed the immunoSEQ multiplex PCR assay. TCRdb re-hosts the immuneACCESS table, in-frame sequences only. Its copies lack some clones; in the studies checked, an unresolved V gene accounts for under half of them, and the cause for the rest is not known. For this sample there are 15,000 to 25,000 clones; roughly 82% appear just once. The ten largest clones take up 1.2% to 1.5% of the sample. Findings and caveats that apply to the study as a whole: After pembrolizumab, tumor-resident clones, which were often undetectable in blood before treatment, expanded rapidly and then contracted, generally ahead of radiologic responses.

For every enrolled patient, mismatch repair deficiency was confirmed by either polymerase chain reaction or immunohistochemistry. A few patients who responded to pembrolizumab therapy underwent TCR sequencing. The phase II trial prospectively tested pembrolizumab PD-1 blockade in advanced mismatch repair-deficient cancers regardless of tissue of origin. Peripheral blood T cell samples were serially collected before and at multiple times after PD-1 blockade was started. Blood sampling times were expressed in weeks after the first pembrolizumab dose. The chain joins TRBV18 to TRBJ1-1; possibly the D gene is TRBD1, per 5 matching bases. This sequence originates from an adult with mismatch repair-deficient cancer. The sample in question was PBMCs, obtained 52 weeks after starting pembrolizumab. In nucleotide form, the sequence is TGTGCCAGCTCACTAGGGTTAGGGGACACTGAAGCTTTCTTT. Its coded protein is CASSLGLGDTEAFF.